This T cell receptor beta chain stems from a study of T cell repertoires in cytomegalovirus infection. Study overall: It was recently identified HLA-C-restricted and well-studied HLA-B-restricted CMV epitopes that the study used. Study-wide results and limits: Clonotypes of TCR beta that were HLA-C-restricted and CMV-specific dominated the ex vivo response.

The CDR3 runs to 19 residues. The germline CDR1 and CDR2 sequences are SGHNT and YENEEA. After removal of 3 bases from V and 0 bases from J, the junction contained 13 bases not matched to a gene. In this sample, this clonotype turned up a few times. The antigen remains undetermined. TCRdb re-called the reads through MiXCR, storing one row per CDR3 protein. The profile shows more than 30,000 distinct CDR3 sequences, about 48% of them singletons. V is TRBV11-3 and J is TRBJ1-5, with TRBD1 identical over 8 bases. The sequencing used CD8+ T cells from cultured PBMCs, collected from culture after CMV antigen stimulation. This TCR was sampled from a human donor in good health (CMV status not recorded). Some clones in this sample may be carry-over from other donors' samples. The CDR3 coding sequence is TGTGCCAGCAGCTTCAAAAGGGGACAGGCCCTTTTTAGCAATCAGCCCCAGCATTTT. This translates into CASSFKRGQALFSNQPQHF.